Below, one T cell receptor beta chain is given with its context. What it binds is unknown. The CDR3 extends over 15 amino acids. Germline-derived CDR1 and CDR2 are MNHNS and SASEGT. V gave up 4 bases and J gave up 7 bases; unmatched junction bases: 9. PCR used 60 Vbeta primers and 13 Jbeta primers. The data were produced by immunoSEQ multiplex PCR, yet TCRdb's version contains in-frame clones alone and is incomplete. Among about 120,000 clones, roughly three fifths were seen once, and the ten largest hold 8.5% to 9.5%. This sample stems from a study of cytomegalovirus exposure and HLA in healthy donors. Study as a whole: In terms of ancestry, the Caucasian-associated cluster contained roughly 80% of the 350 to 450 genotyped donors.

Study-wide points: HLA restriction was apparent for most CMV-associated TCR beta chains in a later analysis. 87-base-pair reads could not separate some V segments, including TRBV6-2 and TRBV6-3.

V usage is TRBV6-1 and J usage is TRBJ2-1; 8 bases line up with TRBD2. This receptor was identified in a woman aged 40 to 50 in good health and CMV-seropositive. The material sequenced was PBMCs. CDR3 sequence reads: CASSATGTRRNEQFF. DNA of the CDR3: TGTGCCAGCAGTGCGACCGGGACTAGGAGGAATGAGCAGTTCTTC.